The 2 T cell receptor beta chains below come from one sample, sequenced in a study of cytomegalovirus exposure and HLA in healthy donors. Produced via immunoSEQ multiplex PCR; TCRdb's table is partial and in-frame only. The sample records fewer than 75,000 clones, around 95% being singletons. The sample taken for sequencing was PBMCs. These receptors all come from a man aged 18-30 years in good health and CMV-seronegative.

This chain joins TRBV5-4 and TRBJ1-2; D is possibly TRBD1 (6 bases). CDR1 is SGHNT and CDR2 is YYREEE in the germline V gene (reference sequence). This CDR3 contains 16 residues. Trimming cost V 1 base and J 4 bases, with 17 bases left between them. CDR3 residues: CASSLKGAGASYGYTF. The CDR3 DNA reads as TGTGCCAGCAGCTTGAAGGGTGCGGGGGCCTCCTATGGCTACACCTTC.

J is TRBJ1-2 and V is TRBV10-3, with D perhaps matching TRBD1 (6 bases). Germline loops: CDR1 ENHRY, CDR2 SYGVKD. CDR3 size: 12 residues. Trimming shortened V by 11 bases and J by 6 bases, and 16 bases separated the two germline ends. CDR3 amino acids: CAATPGHDGYTF. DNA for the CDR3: TGTGCCGCGACACCGGGACATGATGGCTACACCTTC.